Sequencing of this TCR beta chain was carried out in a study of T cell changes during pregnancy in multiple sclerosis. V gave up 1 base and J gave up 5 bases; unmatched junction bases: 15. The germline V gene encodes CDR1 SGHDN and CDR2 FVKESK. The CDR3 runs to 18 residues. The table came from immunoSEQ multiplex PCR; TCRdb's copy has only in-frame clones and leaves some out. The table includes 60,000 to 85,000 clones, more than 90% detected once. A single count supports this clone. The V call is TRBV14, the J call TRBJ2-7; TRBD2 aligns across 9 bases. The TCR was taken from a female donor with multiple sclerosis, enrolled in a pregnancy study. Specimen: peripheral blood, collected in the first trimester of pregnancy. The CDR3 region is CASSQGYLAGRGADEQYF. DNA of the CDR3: TGTGCCAGCAGCCAAGGGTATCTAGCGGGGAGAGGCGCGGACGAGCAGTACTTC.